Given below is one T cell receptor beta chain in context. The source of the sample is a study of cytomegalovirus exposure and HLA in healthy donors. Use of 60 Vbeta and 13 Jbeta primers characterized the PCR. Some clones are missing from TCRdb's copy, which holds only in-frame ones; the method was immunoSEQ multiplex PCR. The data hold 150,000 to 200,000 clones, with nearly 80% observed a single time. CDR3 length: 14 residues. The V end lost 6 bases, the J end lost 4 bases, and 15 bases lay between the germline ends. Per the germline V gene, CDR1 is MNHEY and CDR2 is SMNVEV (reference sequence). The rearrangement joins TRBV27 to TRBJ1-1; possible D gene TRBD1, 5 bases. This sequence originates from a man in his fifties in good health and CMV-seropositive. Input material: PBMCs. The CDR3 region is CASSATQGGTEAFF. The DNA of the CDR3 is TGTGCCAGCAGCGCAACCCAGGGTGGCACTGAAGCTTTCTTT.